The rows below give T cell receptor beta chains drawn from one sample of a study of cytomegalovirus exposure and HLA in healthy donors. Sequencing was performed with immunoSEQ multiplex PCR; in TCRdb, only in-frame clones are kept and a portion is missing. This table holds 150,000 to 200,000 clones, 75% to 85% found once. The sample taken for sequencing was PBMCs. The receptors here all came from a woman aged 45-60 years in good health and CMV-seropositive. Both conserved end residues are part of each CDR3. The order of the fields is J gene, D gene, clone size, V gene, CDR3 protein, CDR3 DNA. D genes are given only for firm matches. Size values are once, few and many counts, or a class for expanded clones, and some rows have none.

J gene: TRBJ2-1; D gene: TRBD2; clone size: -; V gene: TRBV5-1; CDR3 protein: CASSETGTSGYNEQFF; CDR3 DNA: TGCGCCAGCAGCGAGACCGGGACTAGCGGCTACAATGAGCAGTTCTTC
J gene: TRBJ1-2; D gene: TRBD1; clone size: -; V gene: TRBV27; CDR3 protein: CASSAGTGVYGYTF; CDR3 DNA: TGTGCCAGCAGTGCGGGGACAGGGGTCTATGGCTACACCTTC
J gene: TRBJ2-4; D gene: -; clone size: few; V gene: TRBV9; CDR3 protein: CALSTLSGLKNIQYF; CDR3 DNA: TGTGCCCTTTCAACCCTGTCGGGACTCAAAAACATTCAGTACTTC
J gene: TRBJ1-2; D gene: -; clone size: -; V gene: TRBV4-1; CDR3 protein: CASSQVAVGYGYTF; CDR3 DNA: TGCGCCAGCAGCCAAGTCGCGGTCGGGTATGGCTACACCTTC
J gene: TRBJ1-2; D gene: -; clone size: -; V gene: TRBV10-3; CDR3 protein: CAIDSPSSGYTF; CDR3 DNA: TGTGCCATCGACAGCCCCTCTAGTGGCTACACCTTC
J gene: TRBJ1-2; D gene: -; clone size: few; V gene: TRBV6-1; CDR3 protein: CASRTALMSATF; CDR3 DNA: TGTGCCAGCAGGACAGCTCTTATGTCGGCTACCTTC
J gene: TRBJ2-5; D gene: -; clone size: -; V gene: TRBV9; CDR3 protein: CASSVGGPQETQYF; CDR3 DNA: TGTGCCAGCAGCGTAGGAGGGCCTCAGGAGACCCAGTACTTC
J gene: TRBJ1-1; D gene: -; clone size: few; V gene: TRBV7-2; CDR3 protein: CASSATGWTEAFF; CDR3 DNA: TGTGCCAGCAGCGCCACAGGGTGGACTGAAGCTTTCTTT
J gene: TRBJ1-5; D gene: -; clone size: -; V gene: TRBV27; CDR3 protein: CASSSGTLPQHF; CDR3 DNA: TGTGCCAGCAGTTCCGGGACACTGCCCCAGCATTTT
J gene: TRBJ1-2; D gene: -; clone size: -; V gene: TRBV6-1; CDR3 protein: CASSEALQVDF; CDR3 DNA: TGTGCCAGCAGTGAAGCGCTTCAGGTCGACTTC
J gene: TRBJ2-1; D gene: TRBD2; clone size: -; V gene: TRBV6-6; CDR3 protein: CVSSSSSGGAWYEQFF; CDR3 DNA: TGTGTCAGCAGTTCCTCTAGCGGGGGGGCCTGGTATGAGCAGTTCTTC
J gene: TRBJ1-4; D gene: -; clone size: -; V gene: TRBV5-1; CDR3 protein: CASRLLGSANEKLFF; CDR3 DNA: TGCGCCAGCAGACTCCTGGGCTCTGCTAATGAAAAACTGTTTTTT
J gene: TRBJ1-1; D gene: -; clone size: -; V gene: TRBV18; CDR3 protein: CASSPEMNTEAFF; CDR3 DNA: TGTGCCAGCTCACCGGAGATGAACACTGAAGCTTTCTTT
J gene: TRBJ1-2; D gene: TRBD1; clone size: -; V gene: TRBV19; CDR3 protein: CASSGQGALENYGYTF; CDR3 DNA: TGTGCCAGTAGTGGACAGGGGGCTTTGGAAAACTATGGCTACACCTTC
J gene: TRBJ2-2; D gene: -; clone size: -; V gene: TRBV2; CDR3 protein: CASSFNGGNTGELFF; CDR3 DNA: TGTGCCAGCAGCTTTAACGGGGGGAACACCGGGGAGCTGTTTTTT
J gene: TRBJ2-3; D gene: -; clone size: few; V gene: TRBV7-3; CDR3 protein: CASSLGATYTQYF; CDR3 DNA: TGTGCCAGCAGCTTAGGGGCTACCTATACGCAGTATTTT
J gene: TRBJ2-1; D gene: TRBD1; clone size: -; V gene: TRBV19; CDR3 protein: CASRGQTNEQFF; CDR3 DNA: TGTGCCAGTAGGGGACAGACCAATGAGCAGTTCTTC
J gene: TRBJ2-5; D gene: TRBD2; clone size: -; V gene: TRBV2; CDR3 protein: CASQTSGGGPYLAQYF; CDR3 DNA: TGTGCCAGCCAGACTAGCGGGGGGGGCCCATATCTGGCCCAGTACTTC
J gene: TRBJ1-2; D gene: -; clone size: once; V gene: TRBV27; CDR3 protein: CASSGWAGRQIPYGYTF; CDR3 DNA: TGTGCCAGCAGTGGCTGGGCGGGCAGGCAAATTCCCTATGGCTACACCTTC
J gene: TRBJ1-6; D gene: -; clone size: -; V gene: TRBV6-4; CDR3 protein: CASSEDIGVNSPLHF; CDR3 DNA: TGTGCCAGCAGTGAGGACATTGGGGTAAATTCACCCCTCCACTTT
J gene: TRBJ2-3; D gene: -; clone size: -; V gene: TRBV4-1; CDR3 protein: CASLPTGQGDTQYF; CDR3 DNA: TGCGCCAGCCTACCCACAGGGCAGGGGGATACGCAGTATTTT
J gene: TRBJ2-3; D gene: -; clone size: -; V gene: TRBV30; CDR3 protein: CAWSVDRSGDTQYF; CDR3 DNA: TGTGCCTGGAGTGTAGATAGGTCGGGAGATACGCAGTATTTT
J gene: TRBJ1-3; D gene: -; clone size: -; V gene: TRBV6-5; CDR3 protein: CASSGRVGNTIYF; CDR3 DNA: TGTGCCAGTTCAGGCAGGGTTGGAAACACCATATATTTT